This passage covers 13 T cell receptor beta chains from one sample sequenced in a study of cytomegalovirus exposure and HLA in healthy donors. Amplification used 60 Vbeta primers and 13 Jbeta primers. Assay: immunoSEQ multiplex PCR; the TCRdb copy retains only in-frame clones and omits some. The sample contains some 150,000 clones, about 60% of which appear only once. The specimen was PBMCs. The source is a woman in her sixties or seventies in good health and CMV-seropositive.

In DNA form, the CDR3 reads TGTGCCAGCAGTGTTCGACAGGGAGGGAACACTGAAGCTTTCTTT. Amino acids: CASSVRQGGNTEAFF. V is TRBV6-4 and J is TRBJ1-1; 7 bases are a match to TRBD1. V dropped 4 bases and J dropped 1; count of bases not matched to a gene: 6. The CDR3 runs to 15 residues. Germline loops: CDR1 MRHNA, CDR2 SNTAGT.

V gene TRBV7-9 combines with J gene TRBJ1-5; 8 bases fit TRBD1. The CDR3 spans 15 residues. The V segment lost 1 base and the J segment 4 bases; nucleotides outside the gene matches: 3. The germline CDR1 and CDR2 sequences are SEHNR and FQNEAQ (reference sequence). DNA for the CDR3: TGTGCCAGCAGCTTAGGGACAGGGTCGAATCAGCCCCAGCATTTT. Translation: CASSLGTGSNQPQHF.

The chain has TRBV4-2 and TRBJ2-5, with D possibly TRBD2 on 6 matching bases. Matching the DNA end better, TRBJ2-7 makes the J call doubtful. The CDR3 has 17 residues. Germline V lookup: CDR1 LGHNA, CDR2 YNFKEQ. CDR3 residues: CASSQDQQRSGVYEQYF. The CDR3 nucleotides are TGTGCCAGCAGCCAAGATCAGCAGCGATCGGGGGTTTACGAGCAGTACTTC.

This chain joins TRBV28 and TRBJ2-5; 7 nucleotides align to TRBD1. Per the germline V gene, CDR1 is MDHEN and CDR2 is SYDVKM. This CDR3 comprises 16 residues. The ends lost 5 bases at V and 5 bases at J; junction bases unmatched: 14. The CDR3 reads CASSVGQGTAKETQYF. In DNA form, the CDR3 reads TGTGCCAGCAGTGTGGGTCAAGGGACAGCAAAGGAGACCCAGTACTTC. The full variable domain, completed using reference TRBV28 and TRBJ2-5, is DVKVTQSSRYLVKRTGEKVFLECVQDMDHENMFWYRQDPGLGLRLIYFSYDVKMKEKGDIPEGYSVSREKKERFSLILESASTNQTSMYLCASSVGQGTAKETQYFGPGTRLLVL.

The chain couples TRBV30 to TRBJ2-7; 9 bases are a match to TRBD2. Germline trimming cut 4 bases from V and 5 bases from J; bases unmatched to any gene: 6. This CDR3 comprises 13 residues. Germline CDR1 reads GTSNPN; CDR2 reads SVGIG (reference sequence). This CDR3 is CAWKGSGRNEQYF. The CDR3 region has the DNA TGTGCCTGGAAGGGTAGCGGGAGAAACGAGCAGTACTTC.

On this clone itself: Other nucleotide sequences from this sample produce the same CDR3. The chain recombines TRBV7-3 with TRBJ2-1; possible D gene TRBD1, 6 bases. Trimming stripped 5 bases from V and 5 bases from J, with 10 bases between. The CDR3 has 13 residues. The germline CDR1 and CDR2 sequences are SGHTA and FQGTGA. CDR3 sequence: CASSLGQNNEQFF. CDR3 nucleotides: TGTGCCAGCAGCCTCGGACAGAACAATGAGCAGTTCTTC.

This chain joins TRBV7-6 and TRBJ2-1; D gene ambiguous. From germline, CDR1 is SGHVS and CDR2 FNYEAQ. This CDR3 region has 16 residues. Trimming stripped 1 base from V and 0 bases from J, with 10 bases between. CDR3 sequence (DNA): TGTGCCAGCAGCTTAGGTACCATGAGCTCCTACAATGAGCAGTTCTTC. Translating gives CASSLGTMSSYNEQFF.

This chain joins TRBV27 and TRBJ2-7; 7 bases are a match to TRBD2. The CDR3 length is 17 residues. The germline V gene has CDR1 MNHEY and CDR2 SMNVEV (reference sequence). J lost 4 bases, V lost 5 bases, and 17 bases had no gene match. This CDR3 is CASSPRGEGGLRYEQYF. Here the CDR3 DNA reads TGTGCCAGCAGTCCCCGCGGGGAGGGAGGTTTGCGGTACGAGCAGTACTTC.

The gene calls are TRBV5-1 and TRBJ1-2; D gene ambiguous. Trimming removed 0 bases at V and 8 bases at J, with 14 bases between. The CDR3 contains 14 residues. In germline, CDR1 is SGHRS, CDR2 YFSETQ. The CDR3 bases are TGCGCCAGCAGCTTGGGAGGGCTGGGAGAGGGCTACACCTTC. Translation: CASSLGGLGEGYTF.

This clone was seen only once. The chain employs TRBV7-3 and TRBJ2-7, with D unresolved. The CDR3 is 13 amino acids. Trimming shortened V by 2 bases and J by 0 bases, and 5 bases separated the two germline ends. Germline CDR1 reads SGHTA; CDR2 reads FQGTGA. The CDR3 loop reads CASSLLDSYEQYF. In DNA form, the CDR3 reads TGTGCCAGCAGCTTACTAGACTCCTACGAGCAGTACTTC.

This clone was counted between two and nine times. The genes are TRBV10-3 and TRBJ2-1, with D maybe TRBD2 (6 bases). The V end lost 0 bases, the J end lost 8 bases, and 11 bases lay between the germline ends. Germline-derived CDR1 and CDR2 are ENHRY and SYGVKD. The CDR3 has 14 residues. This CDR3 reads CAISESTRTDEQFF. For the CDR3, the DNA is TGTGCCATCAGTGAGTCGACTAGGACTGATGAGCAGTTCTTC.

The chain is built from TRBV4-2 and TRBJ2-5, with D perhaps TRBD2 (6 bases). V lost 0 bases and J lost 5, with 10 bases in between. CDR1 and CDR2 (germline): LGHNA, YNFKEQ. CDR3 length: 14 amino acids. CDR3 DNA: TGTGCCAGCAGCCAAGATCGTCGGGAGGAGACCCAGTACTTC. Protein product: CASSQDRREETQYF.

This rearrangement joins TRBV28 to TRBJ2-7; D gene uncertain. Trimming took off 3 bases at V and 0 bases at J, with 9 bases between the two ends. CDR3 length equals 14 residues. CDR1 is MDHEN, CDR2 SYDVKM, per germline. The CDR3: CASSLDSNSYEQYF. In nucleotides, the CDR3 is TGTGCCAGCAGTTTGGATAGCAACTCCTACGAGCAGTACTTC.